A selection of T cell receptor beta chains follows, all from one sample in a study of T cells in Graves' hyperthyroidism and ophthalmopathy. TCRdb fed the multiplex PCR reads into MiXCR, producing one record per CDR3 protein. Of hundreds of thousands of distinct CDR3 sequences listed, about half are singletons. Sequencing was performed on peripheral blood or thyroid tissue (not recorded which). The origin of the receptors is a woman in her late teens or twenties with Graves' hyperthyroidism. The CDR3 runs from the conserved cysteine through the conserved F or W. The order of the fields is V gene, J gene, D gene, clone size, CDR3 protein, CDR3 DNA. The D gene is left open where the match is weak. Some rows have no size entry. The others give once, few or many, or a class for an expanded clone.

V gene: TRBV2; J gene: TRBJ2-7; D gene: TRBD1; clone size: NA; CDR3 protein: CASSNPDRASSYEQYF; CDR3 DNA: TGTGCCAGCAGTAACCCCGACAGGGCCTCCTCCTACGAGCAGTACTTC
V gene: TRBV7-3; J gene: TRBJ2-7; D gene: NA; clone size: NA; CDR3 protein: CAWSPGEDEQYF; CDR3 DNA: TGTGCCTGGAGTCCCGGGGAGGACGAGCAGTACTTC
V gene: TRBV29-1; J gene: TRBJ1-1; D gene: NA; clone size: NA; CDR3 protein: CSGRGVNTEAFF; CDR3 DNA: TGCAGCGGCCGTGGGGTGAACACTGAAGCTTTCTTT
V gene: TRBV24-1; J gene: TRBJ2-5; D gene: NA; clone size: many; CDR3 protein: CATSDPRARGVGETQYF; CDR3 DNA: TGTGCCACCAGTGACCCACGCGCAAGGGGCGTTGGGGAGACCCAGTACTTC
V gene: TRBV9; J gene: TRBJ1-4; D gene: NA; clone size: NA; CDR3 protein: CASASAQATNEKLFF; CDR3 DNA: TGCGCCAGCGCCTCGGCACAGGCAACTAATGAAAAACTGTTTTTT
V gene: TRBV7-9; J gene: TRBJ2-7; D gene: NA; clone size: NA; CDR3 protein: CASSQFPVFGKYEQYF; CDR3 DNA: TGTGCCAGCAGCCAATTTCCTGTGTTCGGGAAGTACGAGCAGTACTTC
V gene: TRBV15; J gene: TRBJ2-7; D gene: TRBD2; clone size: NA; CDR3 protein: CATSPPGGRAHEQYF; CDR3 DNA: TGTGCCACCAGCCCCCCGGGCGGGAGGGCCCACGAGCAGTACTTC
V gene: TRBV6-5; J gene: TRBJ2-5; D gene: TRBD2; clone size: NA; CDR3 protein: CASSPQGGQETQYF; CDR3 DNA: TGTGCCAGCAGCCCTCAGGGAGGGCAAGAGACCCAGTACTTC
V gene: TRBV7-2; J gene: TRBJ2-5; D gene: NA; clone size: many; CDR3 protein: CASSQHSGGEETQYF; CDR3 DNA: TGTGCCAGCAGCCAGCACAGCGGTGGGGAAGAGACCCAGTACTTC
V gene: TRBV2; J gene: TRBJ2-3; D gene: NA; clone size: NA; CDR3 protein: CASSVGGDSTDTQYF; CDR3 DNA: TGTGCCAGCAGCGTAGGGGGGGACAGCACAGATACGCAGTATTTT
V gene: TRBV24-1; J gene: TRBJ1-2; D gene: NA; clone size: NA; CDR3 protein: CATSDSDSTYGYTF; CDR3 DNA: TGTGCCACCAGTGATTCCGACAGTACCTATGGCTACACCTTC
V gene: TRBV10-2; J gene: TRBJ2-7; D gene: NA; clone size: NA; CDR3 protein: CASSQTRAYEQYF; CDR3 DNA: TGCGCCAGCAGCCAAACCAGGGCCTACGAGCAGTACTTC
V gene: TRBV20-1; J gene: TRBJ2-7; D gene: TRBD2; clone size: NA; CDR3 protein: CSASDPGLGYEQYF; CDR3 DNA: TGCAGTGCTAGCGATCCAGGACTAGGCTACGAGCAGTACTTC
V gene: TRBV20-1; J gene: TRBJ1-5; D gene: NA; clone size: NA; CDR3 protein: CSARGHPNQPQHF; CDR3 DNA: TGCAGTGCTAGGGGGCATCCCAATCAGCCCCAGCATTTT
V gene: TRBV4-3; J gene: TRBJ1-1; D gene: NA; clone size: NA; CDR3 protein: CASSQAEGDAEAFF; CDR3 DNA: TGCGCCAGCAGCCAAGCAGAGGGAGATGCTGAAGCTTTCTTT
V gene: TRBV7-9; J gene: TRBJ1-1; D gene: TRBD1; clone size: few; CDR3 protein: CASSQTDREGTEAFF; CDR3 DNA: TGTGCCAGCAGCCAAACGGACAGGGAAGGGACTGAAGCTTTCTTT
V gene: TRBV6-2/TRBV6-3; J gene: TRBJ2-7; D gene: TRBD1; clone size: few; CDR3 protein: CASSLRQGRGEQYF; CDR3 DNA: TGTGCCAGCAGTTTAAGACAGGGGAGAGGCGAGCAGTACTTC
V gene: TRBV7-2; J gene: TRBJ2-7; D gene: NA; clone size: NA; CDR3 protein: CASSQAGQLVGQYF; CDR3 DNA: TGCGCCAGCAGCCAAGCGGGACAATTAGTGGGGCAGTACTTC
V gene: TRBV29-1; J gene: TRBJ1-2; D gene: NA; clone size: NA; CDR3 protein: CSVEVGGHTF; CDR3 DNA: TGCAGCGTTGAAGTCGGGGGGCACACCTTC
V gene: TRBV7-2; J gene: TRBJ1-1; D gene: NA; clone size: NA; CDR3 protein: CASSRDSGTEAFF; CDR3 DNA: TGTGCCAGCAGTCGAGACAGTGGCACTGAAGCTTTCTTT
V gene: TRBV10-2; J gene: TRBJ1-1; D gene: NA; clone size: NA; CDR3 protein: CASSYWVRGNTEAFF; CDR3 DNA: TGCGCCAGCAGTTACTGGGTACGGGGAAACACTGAAGCTTTCTTT
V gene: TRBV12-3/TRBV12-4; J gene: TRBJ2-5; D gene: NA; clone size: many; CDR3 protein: CASSLGQGGETQYF; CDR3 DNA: TGTGCCAGCAGTTTAGGGCAGGGAGGAGAGACCCAGTACTTC
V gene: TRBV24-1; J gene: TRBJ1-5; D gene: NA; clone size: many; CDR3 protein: CATSDSASHQPQHF; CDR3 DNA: TGTGCCACCAGTGATTCGGCCAGTCATCAGCCCCAGCATTTT
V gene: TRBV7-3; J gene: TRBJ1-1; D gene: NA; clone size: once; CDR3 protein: CASSNTSGTEAFF; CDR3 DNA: TGTGCCAGCAGCAACACTAGCGGGACAGAAGCTTTCTTT
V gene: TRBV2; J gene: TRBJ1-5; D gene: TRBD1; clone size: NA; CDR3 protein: CASRSGQGNQPQHF; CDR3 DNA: TGTGCCAGCAGATCCGGACAGGGCAATCAGCCCCAGCATTTT
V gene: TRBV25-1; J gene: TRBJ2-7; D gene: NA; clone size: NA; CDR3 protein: CASSALRAGGREQYF; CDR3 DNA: TGTGCCAGCAGTGCCCTCCGGGCGGGCGGGCGCGAGCAGTACTTC
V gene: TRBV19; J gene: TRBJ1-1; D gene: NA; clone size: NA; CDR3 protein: CASSTFSAGWQTEAFF; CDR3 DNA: TGTGCCAGTAGTACCTTCTCAGCGGGCTGGCAGACTGAAGCTTTCTTT
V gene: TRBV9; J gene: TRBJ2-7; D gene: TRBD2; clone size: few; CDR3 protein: CASSVVALAGAYEQYF; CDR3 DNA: TGTGCCAGCAGCGTAGTAGCACTAGCGGGAGCTTACGAGCAGTACTTC
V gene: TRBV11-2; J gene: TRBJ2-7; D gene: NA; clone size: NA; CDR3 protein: CASRSPRSFEQYF; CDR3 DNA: TGTGCCAGCAGATCGCCCCGATCTTTCGAGCAGTACTTC
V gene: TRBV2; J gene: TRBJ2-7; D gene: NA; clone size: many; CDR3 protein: CAGAGVVSYEQYF; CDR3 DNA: TGTGCCGGGGCAGGGGTCGTATCCTACGAGCAGTACTTC
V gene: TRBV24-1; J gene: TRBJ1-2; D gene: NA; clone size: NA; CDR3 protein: CATSDLPGVYGYTF; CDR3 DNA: TGTGCCACCAGTGATTTGCCGGGGGTATACGGCTACACCTTC
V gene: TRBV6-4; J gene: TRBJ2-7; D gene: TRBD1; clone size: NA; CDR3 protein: CASSDSAGGDGQYF; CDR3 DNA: TGTGCCAGCAGTGACTCGGCAGGGGGCGACGGGCAGTACTTC
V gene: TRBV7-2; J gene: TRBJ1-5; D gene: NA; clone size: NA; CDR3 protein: CASSLIYSHSNQPQHF; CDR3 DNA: TGTGCCAGCAGTTTGATATACAGCCATAGCAATCAGCCCCAGCATTTT
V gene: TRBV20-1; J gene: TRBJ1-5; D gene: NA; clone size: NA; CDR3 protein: CSARDLVWNQPQHF; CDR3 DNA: TGCAGTGCTAGAGATCTGGTTTGGAATCAGCCCCAGCATTTT
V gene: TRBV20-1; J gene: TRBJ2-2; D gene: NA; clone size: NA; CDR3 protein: CRPTRVWNTGELFF; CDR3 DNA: TGCAGGCCAACCAGGGTTTGGAACACCGGGGAGCTGTTTTTT
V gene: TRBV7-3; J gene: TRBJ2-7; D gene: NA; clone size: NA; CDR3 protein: CASSEDLYEQYF; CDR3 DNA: TGTGCCAGCAGCGAGGATCTCTACGAGCAGTACTTC
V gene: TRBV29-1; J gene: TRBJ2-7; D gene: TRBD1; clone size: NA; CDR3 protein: CSVWSGTGGFYEQYF; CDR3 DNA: TGCAGCGTTTGGAGTGGGACAGGGGGCTTCTACGAGCAGTACTTC
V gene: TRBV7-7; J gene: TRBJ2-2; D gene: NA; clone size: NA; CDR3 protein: CASSLTPNTGELFF; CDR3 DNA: TGTGCCAGCAGCTTGACCCCAAACACCGGGGAGCTGTTTTTT
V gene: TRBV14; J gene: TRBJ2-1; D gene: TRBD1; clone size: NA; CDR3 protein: CASSRQGYEQFF; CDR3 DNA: TGTGCCAGCAGTCGACAGGGCTATGAGCAGTTCTTC
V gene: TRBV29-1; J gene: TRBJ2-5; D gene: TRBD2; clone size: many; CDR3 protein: CSVAGTSFGTQYF; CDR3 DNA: TGCAGCGTGGCCGGGACTAGTTTCGGGACCCAGTACTTC
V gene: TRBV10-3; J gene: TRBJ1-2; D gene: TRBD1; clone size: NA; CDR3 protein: CASEQGRNYGYTF; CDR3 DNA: TGTGCCAGCGAACAGGGGCGGAACTATGGCTACACCTTC
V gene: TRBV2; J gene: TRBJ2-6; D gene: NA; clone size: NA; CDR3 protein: CASSGPNSGANVLTF; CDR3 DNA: TGTGCCAGCAGTGGACCCAACTCTGGGGCCAACGTCCTGACTTTC